This entry describes one T cell receptor beta chain. Its target is not known. TCRdb re-derived calls from the RT-PCR reads in MiXCR, one entry per CDR3 protein. The table lists 540,000 or so distinct CDR3 sequences, over 10% of them singletons. These data originate in a study of response to subunit inactivated influenza vaccine. General study results and limits: Seasonal influenza vaccination, on each occasion, was suggested by the authors to recruit few new T cells.

This CDR3 spans 16 amino acids. Deletions cut 5 bases from V and 5 bases from J, with 19 bases between. This TCR derives from a man aged 45-65 years who received an inactivated influenza vaccine. The chain carries TRBV12-3 or TRBV12-4 and TRBJ2-4; possibly TRBD1 or TRBD2 for D (5 bases each). Sequenced here: PBMCs from blood, sampled about 40 days after vaccination. CDR3 sequence: CASSHNRGLGENIQYF. The CDR3 DNA reads TGTGCCAGCAGTCATAACCGGGGCCTCGGGGAAAACATTCAGTACTTC.